These 32 T cell receptor beta chains were all obtained from the same sample, sequenced in a study of cytomegalovirus exposure and HLA in healthy donors. Researchers ran the PCR with 60 Vbeta and 13 Jbeta primers. Sequencing used immunoSEQ multiplex PCR; TCRdb keeps in-frame clones, though not all of them. The sample records fewer than 250,000 clones, about three quarters being singletons. Sequenced: PBMCs. These TCRs come from a man younger than 35 in good health and CMV-seronegative.

The chain employs TRBV5-6 and TRBJ2-7; TRBD2 matches 7 bases. Trimming took 4 bases from V and 9 from J; bases not matched to a gene: 7. CDR3 length: 12 amino acids. Germline CDR1 is SGHDT and CDR2 is YYEEEE. This CDR3 reads CASSGGVGVQYF. The CDR3 DNA reads TGTGCCAGCAGCGGGGGGGTGGGCGTGCAGTACTTC.

This clone showed up just a few times. The chain couples TRBV15 to TRBJ2-7; 10 bases agree with TRBD1. In germline, CDR1 is LNHNV, CDR2 YYDKDF (reference sequence). The CDR3 extends over 15 amino acids. Losses at the gene ends were 4 bases for V and 6 bases for J; bases not matched to a gene: 9. The CDR3 DNA follows: TGTGCCACCAGCAACGATGCCGGGACAGGGGTCGAGCAGTACTTC. Translating gives CATSNDAGTGVEQYF. The whole variable domain, filled in from reference TRBV15 and TRBJ2-7, reads DAMVIQNPRYQVTQFGKPVTLSCSQTLNHNVMYWYQQKSSQAPKLLFHYYDKDFNNEADTPDNFQSRRPNTSFCFLDIRSPGLGDTAMYLCATSNDAGTGVEQYFGPGTRLTVT.

This chain connects TRBV5-6 to TRBJ1-2, with TRBD1 identical over 8 bases. Germline CDR1 is SGHDT and CDR2 is YYEEEE. CDR3 length: 15 amino acids. Losses at the gene ends were 1 base for V and 3 bases for J; bases not matched to a gene: 5. The CDR3 loop is CASSLYGTGDYGYTF. The CDR3 DNA follows: TGTGCCAGCAGCTTGTATGGGACAGGAGACTATGGCTACACCTTC. The full variable domain, in which reference TRBV5-6 and TRBJ1-2 provide the parts outside the CDR3, is DAGVTQSPTHLIKTRGQQVTLRCSPKSGHDTVSWYQQALGQGPQFIFQYYEEEERQRGNFPDRFSGHQFPNYSSELNVNALLLGDSALYLCASSLYGTGDYGYTFGSGTRLTVV.

This clone was seen once. The J gene is TRBJ2-1, the V gene TRBV4-1; a weak D match, TRBD2 (6 bases). This CDR3 has 12 residues. Trimming cost V 7 bases and J 6 bases, with 10 bases left between them. Per the germline V gene, CDR1 is MGHRA and CDR2 is YSYEKL. The DNA for the CDR3 is TGCGCCAGCATCGGGGGAGGCAATGAGCAGTTCTTC. Its translation: CASIGGGNEQFF.

V and J are TRBV5-1 and TRBJ1-1; 7 positions agree with TRBD1. The CDR3 spans 14 residues. CDR1 is SGHRS and CDR2 is YFSETQ in the germline V gene. The ends lost 3 bases at V and 7 bases at J; junction bases unmatched: 9. The CDR3, as DNA: TGCGCCAGCAGCTCGGGACAGAGCCCGCGTGAAGCTTTCTTT. Encoded protein: CASSSGQSPREAFF.

The chain has TRBV7-2 and TRBJ2-4, with a possible D match to TRBD1 (5 bases). The CDR3 has 15 amino acids. Trimming pared 5 bases from V and 13 bases from J, leaving 24 bases between. Germline V gives CDR1 SGHTA, CDR2 FQGNSA. CDR3: CASSQGLEPLRMQYF. In DNA, the CDR3 is TGTGCCAGCAGCCAGGGCCTGGAGCCGCTACGGATGCAGTACTTC.

This chain connects TRBV27 to TRBJ1-6; weak D call: TRBD1 (5 bases). V was shortened by 8 bases and J by 3 bases, with 14 bases between the two germline ends. Germline V lookup: CDR1 MNHEY, CDR2 SMNVEV (reference sequence). This CDR3 region has 15 residues. CDR3 loop: CASRPTGGYNSPLHF. CDR3 coding DNA: TGTGCCAGCCGCCCGACCGGGGGCTATAATTCACCCCTCCACTTT.

This rearrangement joins TRBV10-2 to TRBJ2-3, with 11 bases aligning to TRBD2. The J segment lost 0 bases and the V segment lost 6 bases, leaving 5 bases of the junction unmatched. CDR3 size: 16 residues. Germline assignment: CDR1 WSHSY and CDR2 SAAADI. CDR3 in amino acids: CASRAGLAASTDTQYF. CDR3 bases: TGCGCCAGCAGAGCGGGACTAGCGGCTAGCACAGATACGCAGTATTTT.

The gene calls are TRBV6-5 and TRBJ2-7, with TRBD1 matching 9 bases. The V gene's germline CDR1 is MNHEY and CDR2 SVGAGI. Trimming removed 7 bases from V and 5 bases from J; junction bases left unmatched: 9. CDR3 length equals 14 residues. The CDR3 reads CASTPGTGPHEQYF. The CDR3 DNA reads as TGTGCCAGCACTCCCGGGACAGGGCCCCACGAGCAGTACTTC.

The V call is TRBV13, the J call TRBJ2-1; 8 bases fit TRBD2. V lost 5 bases to trimming and J lost 0 bases; unmatched junction nucleotides: 3. CDR1 is PRHDT and CDR2 is FYEKMQ in the germline V gene (reference sequence). The CDR3 spans 15 residues. Here the CDR3 reads CASSLRGGSYNEQFF. DNA for the CDR3: TGTGCCAGCAGCCTTCGGGGGGGCTCCTACAATGAGCAGTTCTTC.

This rearrangement joins TRBV7-3 to TRBJ1-1, with 7 bases identical to TRBD1. With 2 bases clipped from V and 1 base from J, the junction kept 1 base outside the gene matches. Germline V gives CDR1 SGHTA, CDR2 FQGTGA. The CDR3 contains 14 residues. The CDR3 spells CASSLQGGNTEAFF. CDR3 nucleotides: TGTGCCAGCAGCTTACAGGGGGGGAACACTGAAGCTTTCTTT.

A note on this clone: Other DNA sequences within the sample encode an identical CDR3. V usage is TRBV5-1 and J usage is TRBJ2-5; D uncertain. The CDR3 has 12 amino acids. Germline CDR1 reads SGHRS; CDR2 reads YFSETQ. The V and J ends lost 4 bases and 4 bases respectively, with 8 bases between them. The CDR3 spells CASSQTRETQYF. In DNA, the CDR3 is TGCGCCAGCAGCCAGACTCGAGAGACCCAGTACTTC.

The rearrangement links TRBV9 to TRBJ2-7, with D possibly TRBD1 on 6 matching bases. V was shortened by 0 bases and J by 3 bases, with 10 bases between the two germline ends. The CDR3 is 14 residues long. Germline loops: CDR1 SGDLS, CDR2 YYNGEE. In nucleotides, the CDR3 is TGTGCCAGCAGCGTAGGGGAGACAGGCTACGAGCAGTACTTC. Translated, it gives CASSVGETGYEQYF.

Comment on this clone: A junction end diverges from the germline sequence, so it may reflect a read error. The gene calls are TRBV11-2 and TRBJ1-5; unclear D gene. CDR3 length: 14 residues. Germline values: CDR1 SGHAT, CDR2 FQNNGV. The CDR3 loop is CAGSLVESNQPQHF. CDR3 nucleotides: TGTGCCGGCAGCTTAGTCGAGAGCAATCAGCCCCAGCATTTT.

The CDR3 spells CASSLGGAGGNQPQHF. As DNA, the CDR3 is TGTGCCAGCAGCTTGGGGGGGGCAGGGGGGAATCAGCCCCAGCATTTT. The chain carries TRBV5-4 and TRBJ1-5, with 7 bases that match TRBD1. Germline CDR1 and CDR2: SGHNT and YYREEE (reference sequence). The trim removed 0 bases at V and 4 bases at J, leaving 7 bases unmatched. The CDR3 runs to 16 residues. Filled out from reference TRBV5-4 and TRBJ1-5, the complete variable domain reads ETGVTQSPTHLIKTRGQQVTLRCSSQSGHNTVSWYQQALGQGPQFIFQYYREEENGRGNFPPRFSGLQFPNYSSELNVNALELDDSALYLCASSLGGAGGNQPQHFGDGTRLSIL.

In its sample, this clone was seen a few times. V gene TRBV13 combines with J gene TRBJ2-5; the match to TRBD2 covers 10 bases. Germline CDR1 and CDR2: PRHDT and FYEKMQ (reference sequence). V lost 1 base and J lost 5; bases outside the gene matches: 7. The CDR3 is made up of 16 amino acids. Written as DNA, the CDR3 is TGTGCCAGCAGCTTAGCTCCTAGCGGGAGAGGTGAGACCCAGTACTTC. It translates to CASSLAPSGRGETQYF.

This sequence joins TRBV7-8 and TRBJ1-4; D gene uncertain. There are 15 residues in the CDR3. CDR1 and CDR2 (germline): SGHVS, FQNEAQ. V was pared by 0 bases and J by 0 bases, with 5 bases between. The CDR3 nucleotides are TGTGCCAGCAGCTTAGCCCTTGCAACTAATGAAAAACTGTTTTTT. Translated, it gives CASSLALATNEKLFF.

The genes are TRBV19 and TRBJ2-7; D is possibly TRBD2 (5 bases). The CDR3 runs 13 residues. Germline V gene data show CDR1 as LNHDA and CDR2 as SQIVND (reference sequence). Trimming shortened V by 5 bases and J by 2 bases, and 10 bases separated the two germline ends. As DNA, the CDR3 is TGTGCCAGTAGTGAGGGTCCCCCCTACGAGCAGTACTTC. Translation gives CASSEGPPYEQYF.

This clone appeared a few times. This chain uses TRBV27 with TRBJ2-7; possibly TRBD2 for D (6 bases). The CDR3 spans 16 residues. Trimming stripped 3 bases from V and 3 bases from J, with 18 bases between. CDR1 MNHEY and CDR2 SMNVEV come from the germline V gene (reference sequence). CDR3 in DNA: TGTGCCAGCAGTTTCTCGGGACTGCTGAGTTACTACGAGCAGTACTTC. Protein: CASSFSGLLSYYEQYF.

This chain connects TRBV19 to TRBJ2-3; 11 bases match TRBD2. V shed 4 bases, J shed 0 bases, and the junction held 9 bases outside the gene matches. The CDR3 runs 18 residues. Germline V gives CDR1 LNHDA, CDR2 SQIVND (reference sequence). The CDR3 DNA follows: TGTGCCAGTAGTACCAGGCTAGCGGGAGGTACTAGCACAGATACGCAGTATTTT. It yields the protein CASSTRLAGGTSTDTQYF.

The chain employs TRBV4-2 and TRBJ2-7; 9 bases fit TRBD1. J was trimmed by 3 bases and V by 1 base; bases with no gene match: 4. The CDR3 totals 15 residues. Germline V gene data show CDR1 as LGHNA and CDR2 as YNFKEQ. The DNA of the CDR3 is TGTGCCAGCAGCCAAGGACGGGACAGGGTCTACGAGCAGTACTTC. Translation gives CASSQGRDRVYEQYF.

The gene calls are TRBV19 and TRBJ1-2, with TRBD1 identical over 7 bases. This CDR3 has 13 amino acids. V lost 9 bases and J lost 3; bases outside the gene matches: 7. Looked up from germline, CDR1 is LNHDA and CDR2 is SQIVND (reference sequence). This CDR3 is CASGTVVDYGYTF. CDR3 nucleotide sequence: TGTGCCAGCGGGACAGTAGTTGACTATGGCTACACCTTC.

The rearrangement uses TRBV5-4 and TRBJ1-1, with TRBD1 matching over 7 bases. The CDR3 runs 12 residues. Germline CDR1 SGHNT, CDR2 YYREEE (reference sequence). V shed 4 bases, J shed 5 bases, and the junction held 2 bases outside the gene matches. CDR3 residues: CASSLQGTEAFF. In DNA, the CDR3 is TGTGCCAGCAGCCTACAGGGGACTGAAGCTTTCTTT.

The CDR3 protein is CSVLQQPGNTIYF. CDR3 nucleotide sequence: TGCAGCGTTCTCCAACAACCTGGAAACACCATATATTTT. The chain couples TRBV29-1 to TRBJ1-3; D gene unclear. Germline CDR1 and CDR2: SQVTM and ANQGSEA. Trimming removed 5 bases from V and 2 bases from J, with 10 bases in between. This CDR3 comprises 13 residues.

The chain combines TRBV6-1 with TRBJ1-2; D is possibly TRBD1 (6 bases). The V end lost 2 bases, the J end lost 5 bases, and 12 bases lay between the germline ends. Germline-derived CDR1 and CDR2 are MNHNS and SASEGT. CDR3 size: 14 residues. The CDR3 sequence: CASSESQGSYGYTF. CDR3 DNA: TGTGCCAGCAGTGAAAGCCAGGGGAGTTATGGCTACACCTTC.

V is TRBV7-6 and J is TRBJ2-1, with 15 bases matching TRBD2. Germline V gene data show CDR1 as SGHVS and CDR2 as FNYEAQ. The CDR3 runs 16 residues. Trimming took 3 bases from V and 7 from J; bases not matched to a gene: 4. As DNA, the CDR3 is TGTGCCAGCAGCTTGCTGGGACTAGCGGGGGGAAATGAGCAGTTCTTC. This sequence encodes CASSLLGLAGGNEQFF.

The chain employs TRBV30 and TRBJ1-5; 8 bases map to TRBD1. Trimming cost V 3 bases and J 2 bases; bases outside gene matches: 3. The CDR3 consists of 14 residues. The germline gives CDR1 GTSNPN, CDR2 SVGIG (reference sequence). Here the CDR3 DNA reads TGTGCCTGGAGCCTGACAGGGGGCAATCAGCCCCAGCATTTT. As protein: CAWSLTGGNQPQHF.

This chain joins TRBV5-4 and TRBJ2-6; TRBD1 might be the D (6 bases). This CDR3 is built from 16 residues. Looked up from germline, CDR1 is SGHNT and CDR2 is YYREEE (reference sequence). Trimming pared 4 bases from V and 2 bases from J, leaving 13 bases between. This chain's CDR3 is CASSGTWGPGANVLTF. The CDR3, as DNA: TGTGCCAGCAGCGGGACGTGGGGGCCTGGGGCCAACGTCCTGACTTTC.

This sequence joins TRBV7-2 and TRBJ1-5; 9 nucleotides align to TRBD1. This CDR3 region has 17 residues. V was clipped by 4 bases and J by 4 bases; unmatched bases: 11. CDR1 and CDR2 (germline): SGHTA, FQGNSA. The CDR3 DNA sequence: TGTGCCAGCAGCTCCACGGGGACAGGGCACCAAAATCAGCCCCAGCATTTT. It specifies CASSSTGTGHQNQPQHF.

The CDR3 DNA is TGTGCCAGTAGTAAAGGGGACTCCAACACTGAAGCTTTCTTT. It yields the protein CASSKGDSNTEAFF. This chain connects TRBV19 to TRBJ1-1; a possible D gene is TRBD1 (5 bases). This CDR3 spans 14 amino acids. V was cut by 4 bases and J by 2 bases, with 11 bases left in between. Germline values: CDR1 LNHDA, CDR2 SQIVND (reference sequence).

This clone came up a few times. The chain is built from TRBV4-2 and TRBJ1-1; D gene uncertain. V shed 1 base and J shed 3 bases, with 21 bases lying between them. The CDR3 is 18 residues long. Looked up from germline, CDR1 is LGHNA and CDR2 is YNFKEQ. The CDR3 here is CASSQAAPGVTGYTEAFF. In DNA form, the CDR3 reads TGTGCCAGCAGCCAAGCCGCGCCCGGGGTCACGGGGTACACTGAAGCTTTCTTT.

The V call is TRBV5-4, the J call TRBJ2-7, with TRBD1 as a possible D gene (6 bases). CDR3 length: 13 amino acids. The germline V gene has CDR1 SGHNT and CDR2 YYREEE (reference sequence). V lost 4 bases to trimming and J lost 5 bases, with 13 bases between them. The CDR3: CASSTLDSDEQYF. The CDR3 DNA sequence: TGTGCCAGCAGCACGCTGGACAGTGACGAGCAGTACTTC.